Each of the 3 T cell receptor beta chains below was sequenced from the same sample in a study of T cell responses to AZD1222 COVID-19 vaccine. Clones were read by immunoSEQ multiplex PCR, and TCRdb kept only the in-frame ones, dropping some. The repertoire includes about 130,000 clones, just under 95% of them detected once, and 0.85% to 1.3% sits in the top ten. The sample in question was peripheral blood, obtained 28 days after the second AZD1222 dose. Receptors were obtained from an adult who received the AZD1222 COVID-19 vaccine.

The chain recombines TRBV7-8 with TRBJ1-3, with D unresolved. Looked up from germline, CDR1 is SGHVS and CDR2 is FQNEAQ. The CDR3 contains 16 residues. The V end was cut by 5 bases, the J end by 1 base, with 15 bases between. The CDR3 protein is CASSPRGISSGNTIYF. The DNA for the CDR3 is TGTGCCAGCAGCCCCCGCGGGATCTCATCTGGAAACACCATATATTTT.

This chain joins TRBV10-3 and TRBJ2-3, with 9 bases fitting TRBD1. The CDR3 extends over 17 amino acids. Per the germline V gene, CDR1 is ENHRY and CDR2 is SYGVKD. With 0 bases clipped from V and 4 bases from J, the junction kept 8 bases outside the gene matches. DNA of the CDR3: TGTGCCATCAGTGAGTCGGGGAGACAGGGGGGCGCAGATACGCAGTATTTT. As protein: CAISESGRQGGADTQYF.

The CDR3 region has the DNA TGTGCCAGCAGCTTAAGAGTTGGGAACCTCCAAGAGACCCAGTACTTC. Protein sequence: CASSLRVGNLQETQYF. The chain recombines TRBV7-3 with TRBJ2-5; D is unclear. The germline V and J ends were trimmed by 1 base and 1 base, with 13 bases remaining between them. The CDR3 has 16 residues. The germline gives CDR1 SGHTA, CDR2 FQGTGA.